This T cell receptor (beta chain) appears in the sequencing data of a study of blood T cell repertoires in COVID-19. Turning to the study itself: Samples of COVID-19 (acute and convalescent) were obtained from the United States, Italy and Spain. Sample material is recorded as cDNA or gDNA derived from T cells, B-cell-depleted T cells, or PBMCs.

V was pared by 1 base and J by 0 bases, with 6 bases between. This CDR3 contains 13 residues. CDR1 is GTSNPN, CDR2 SVGIG, per germline (reference sequence). Each participant's cohort was designated according to participant-reported clinical history. Donors in Cohort 3 who had recovered were those with two negative PCRs, healthcare professional clearance, or resolution of their symptoms. TCRdb's copy holds only in-frame clones and misses some; the assay was immunoSEQ multiplex PCR. The sample lists nearly 400,000 clones, just under 90% occurring once. What was sequenced was PBMCs or T cells enriched from blood (not recorded which). The rearrangement uses TRBV30 and TRBJ1-1; no clear D gene. This TCR came from a young woman who had recovered from COVID-19. The CDR3 loop is CAWSAAMNTEAFF. The CDR3, as DNA: TGTGCCTGGAGTGCAGCGATGAACACTGAAGCTTTCTTT. The full variable domain, its missing parts supplied by reference TRBV30 and TRBJ1-1, is SQTIHQWPATLVQPVGSPLSLECTVEGTSNPNLYWYRQAAGRGLQLLFYSVGIGQISSEVPQNLSASRPQDRQFILSSKKLLLSDSGFYLCAWSAAMNTEAFFGQGTRLTVV.